Listed here are 22 T cell receptor beta chains from one sample, sequenced in a study of T cell repertoires in aging, cancer and after chemotherapy. Amplification of TCR beta used genomic DNA extracted from peripheral blood. Rearranged V-D-J TRB sequences were amplified with a mixed TRB-A/B primer pool. TCRdb reprocessed the multiplex PCR reads via MiXCR and lists one record per CDR3 protein. Of some 2,000 distinct CDR3 sequences in the sample, roughly a fifth were seen once. Sequenced sample: blood. The receptors were sampled from a human donor with a blood cancer.

This clonotype is classed as medium-sized. The chain combines TRBV12-3 or TRBV12-4 with TRBJ2-1, with a possible D match to TRBD1 (7 bases). The V gene lost 8 bases and the J gene lost 6 bases, with 11 bases spanning the gap. This CDR3 is built from 12 residues. As DNA, the CDR3 is TGTGCCAGCCGCAGGGGGGTCAATGAGCAGTTCTTC. This translates into CASRRGVNEQFF.

The V call is TRBV12-3 or TRBV12-4, the J call TRBJ2-2; 11 bases are shared with TRBD2. Trimming cost V 6 bases and J 1 base; bases outside gene matches: 4. The CDR3 loop spans 16 amino acids. The CDR3 here is CASRPGTSGNTGELFF. The CDR3 DNA is TGTGCCAGCAGACCCGGGACTAGCGGGAACACCGGGGAGCTGTTTTTT.

This clonotype was counted only a few times. The V gene is TRBV11-2, the J gene TRBJ1-3; the D gene is possibly TRBD1 (6 bases). CDR1 and CDR2 from the germline V gene are SGHAT and FQNNGV. CDR3 size: 15 residues. The V gene lost 5 bases and the J gene lost 0 bases, with 11 bases spanning the gap. The CDR3 loop reads CASSRIGGSGNTIYF. CDR3 in DNA: TGTGCCAGCAGCCGGATAGGGGGCTCTGGAAACACCATATATTTT.

Judged by abundance, this clonotype is medium-sized. The chain carries TRBV6-5 and TRBJ2-7; D possibly matches TRBD1 or TRBD2 (5 bases each). This CDR3 contains 13 residues. V dropped 8 bases and J dropped 9 bases, with 20 bases sitting between them. Looked up from germline, CDR1 is MNHEY and CDR2 is SVGAGI. CDR3 in DNA: TGTGCCAGCCGAGAGACTGGGACGGGTGGGCAGTACTTC. It codes for CASRETGTGGQYF.

Note on this clonotype: It may be a read error: a sequence one base away is much more abundant. This sequence joins TRBV5-6 and TRBJ2-1; D gene uncertain. Trimming stripped 5 bases from V and 4 bases from J, with 4 bases between. The CDR3 covers 11 residues. The germline CDR1 and CDR2 sequences are SGHDT and YYEEEE. The DNA of the CDR3 is TGTGCCAGCAGTCCTTACAATGAGCAGTTCTTC. Residues: CASSPYNEQFF.

In its sample, this clonotype is medium-sized. CDR3 DNA sequence: TGTGCCAGCAGCTCTGACGAGAACACTGAAGCTTTCTTT. Its protein is CASSSDENTEAFF. J is TRBJ1-1 and V is TRBV5-6; D unresolved. This CDR3 has 13 residues. Germline-derived CDR1 and CDR2 are SGHDT and YYEEEE. Trimming pared 3 bases from V and 1 base from J, leaving 7 bases between.

By share, this clonotype ranks as medium-sized. J is TRBJ2-2 and V is TRBV6-1; D gene uncertain. This CDR3 contains 14 residues. Germline V CDR1 and CDR2: MNHNS, SASEGT. V was trimmed by 6 bases and J by 2 bases, leaving 10 bases between them. The CDR3 coding sequence is TGTGCCAGCAGCCTACTCAGTAACACCGGGGAGCTGTTTTTT. Translated: CASSLLSNTGELFF.

This clonotype counts as medium-sized. This chain joins TRBV5-4 and TRBJ2-4; no firm D call. Germline V gene data show CDR1 as SGHNT and CDR2 as YYREEE (reference sequence). Deletions cut 3 bases from V and 0 bases from J, with 10 bases between. This CDR3 is 15 amino acids long. The CDR3 is CASSSASTAKNIQYF. Here the CDR3 DNA reads TGTGCCAGCAGCTCTGCTTCTACAGCCAAAAACATTCAGTACTTC.

By share of the sample, this clonotype is medium-sized (0.01 to 0.1%). The chain links TRBV20-1 to TRBJ2-1; D is perhaps TRBD2 (6 bases). CDR3 size: 17 residues. Looked up from germline, CDR1 is DFQATT and CDR2 is SNEGSKA (reference sequence). Trimming removed 6 bases from V and 3 bases from J, with 24 bases in between. The CDR3 sequence is CSAVPPIAENYYNEQFF. The CDR3 coding sequence is TGCAGTGCCGTACCCCCCATAGCGGAGAATTACTACAATGAGCAGTTCTTC.

This clonotype ranks as large (0.1 to 1%). The rearrangement uses TRBV13 and TRBJ1-1, with TRBD1 identical over 7 bases. Germline CDR1 reads PRHDT; CDR2 reads FYEKMQ (reference sequence). The V gene end was trimmed by 1 base and the J gene end by 6 bases; junction bases not matched to a gene: 14. This CDR3 has 17 residues. The CDR3 sequence is CASSLATGYGLGPEAFF. DNA of the CDR3: TGTGCCAGCAGCTTAGCGACAGGGTACGGTTTAGGTCCTGAAGCTTTCTTT.

This chain links TRBV5-1 with TRBJ2-7; possibly TRBD1 or TRBD2 for D (5 bases each). The germline gives CDR1 SGHRS, CDR2 YFSETQ. The ends were cut back, 4 bases at V and 3 bases at J, with 20 bases in the middle. The length of the CDR3 is 16 residues. The CDR3 bases are TGCGCCAGCAGCCGGCCCCGAGGGGCTATTAGCTACGAGCAGTACTTC. Translated, it gives CASSRPRGAISYEQYF.

V and J are TRBV19 and TRBJ1-2; 10 bases map to TRBD1. Germline CDR1 reads LNHDA; CDR2 reads SQIVND (reference sequence). With 6 bases clipped from V and 4 bases from J, the junction kept 11 bases outside the gene matches. The CDR3 has 16 amino acids. This CDR3 is CASSQPGQGPLYGYTF. The CDR3 nucleotides are TGTGCCAGTAGCCAGCCGGGACAGGGGCCCCTCTATGGCTACACCTTC.

Relative to its sample, this clonotype is medium-sized (0.01 to 0.1%). The V call is TRBV27, the J call TRBJ1-2, with 8 bases fitting TRBD1. The CDR3 loop spans 20 amino acids. Losses at the gene ends were 0 bases for V and 1 base for J; bases not matched to a gene: 16. Germline lookup yields CDR1 MNHEY and CDR2 SMNVEV (reference sequence). The CDR3 sequence: CASSLSSPGTGRSFNYGYTF. The CDR3 coding sequence is TGTGCCAGCAGTTTATCCTCTCCCGGGACAGGCCGCTCCTTTAACTATGGCTACACCTTC.

By share of the sample, this clonotype is medium-sized. This chain uses TRBV7-2 with TRBJ2-1; no definite D call. Germline V lookup: CDR1 SGHTA, CDR2 FQGNSA. CDR3 length: 12 amino acids. V gave up 2 bases and J gave up 8 bases, with 7 bases separating them. The CDR3 DNA is TGTGCCAGCAGCTTATCCGTCCATGAGCAGTTCTTC. This gives the protein CASSLSVHEQFF.

In this sample, this clonotype is medium-sized (0.01 to 0.1%). This chain links TRBV18 with TRBJ1-5; D ambiguous. Trimming left V 3 bases short and J 4 bases short, with 10 bases between. Germline-derived CDR1 and CDR2 are KGHSH and LQKENI. This CDR3 spans 14 amino acids. The CDR3 spells CASSPDGENQPQHF. The CDR3 DNA sequence: TGTGCCAGCTCACCCGACGGGGAAAATCAGCCCCAGCATTTT. Complete variable domain (other parts from reference TRBV18 and TRBJ1-5): NAGVMQNPRHLVRRRGQEARLRCSPMKGHSHVYWYRQLPEEGLKFMVYLQKENIIDESGMPKERFSAEFPKEGPSILRIQQVVRGDSAAYFCASSPDGENQPQHFGDGTRLSIL.

Relative to its sample, this clonotype is medium-sized (0.01 to 0.1%). The V gene is TRBV6-4, the J gene TRBJ2-3; D unclear. The CDR3 covers 13 residues. CDR1 MRHNA and CDR2 SNTAGT come from the germline V gene. V was shortened by 0 bases and J by 6 bases, with 7 bases between the two germline ends. The CDR3 protein is CASSDSSRDTQYF. In nucleotides, the CDR3 is TGTGCCAGCAGTGACTCTTCCAGGGATACGCAGTATTTT.

J is TRBJ2-3 and V is TRBV5-1; possibly TRBD1 for D (6 bases). Per the germline V gene, CDR1 is SGHRS and CDR2 is YFSETQ. The CDR3 spans 15 residues. Trimming cost V 4 bases and J 3 bases, with 15 bases left between them. Here the CDR3 reads CASSQDRWRTDTQYF. The CDR3 nucleotides are TGCGCCAGCAGCCAAGACAGGTGGCGTACAGATACGCAGTATTTT.

The chain couples TRBV28 to TRBJ1-2; D is possibly TRBD1 (6 bases). V lost 3 bases, J lost 3 bases, and 11 bases lay in between. CDR3 length: 14 amino acids. Germline lookup yields CDR1 MDHEN and CDR2 SYDVKM. The CDR3 loop is CASSLTGRDYGYTF. CDR3 coding DNA: TGTGCCAGCAGTTTGACAGGCCGGGACTATGGCTACACCTTC.

This clonotype has only one observation. This chain joins TRBV11-2 and TRBJ2-7; 9 bases map to TRBD1. This CDR3 has 14 residues. Looked up from germline, CDR1 is SGHAT and CDR2 is FQNNGV. Losses at the gene ends were 2 bases for V and 4 bases for J; bases not matched to a gene: 3. DNA of the CDR3: TGTGCCAGCAGCTTAACAGGGGGCCCTTACGAGCAGTACTTC. It translates to CASSLTGGPYEQYF.

This clonotype was picked up one time. One junction end disagrees with the germline gene, perhaps due to a read error. The V and J genes are TRBV10-2 and TRBJ1-2; 11 bases fit TRBD1. The CDR3 extends over 14 amino acids. CDR1 is WSHSY, CDR2 SAAADI, per germline. In DNA form, the CDR3 reads TGTGCCAGCAGCCCGGGACAGGGGGTTTATGGCTACACCTTC. Encoded protein: CASSPGQGVYGYTF.

A word on this clonotype: It is likely a read error, because the conserved phenylalanine at the end of the CDR3 is missing. This chain uses TRBV11-1 with TRBJ2-5; maybe TRBD1 (6 bases). Per germline, CDR1 SGHAT and CDR2 FQDESV (reference sequence). V lost 3 bases to trimming and J lost 5 bases, with 13 bases between them. CDR3 length equals 14 residues. The CDR3 here is CASSLLSRGETQYI. CDR3 bases: TGTGCCAGCAGCTTGCTGTCCAGGGGTGAGACCCAGTACATC.

The chain combines TRBV5-6 with TRBJ2-7, with 15 bases lining up with TRBD2. V lost 4 bases and J lost 5; bases outside the gene matches: 4. The CDR3 length is 15 residues. Germline CDR1 SGHDT, CDR2 YYEEEE. CDR3 in amino acids: CASSMGLAGGNEQYF. For the CDR3, the DNA is TGTGCCAGCAGCATGGGACTAGCGGGAGGAAACGAGCAGTACTTC.